What follows are 8 T cell receptor beta chains derived from one specimen sequenced in a study of blood T cell repertoires in COVID-19. Measured with immunoSEQ multiplex PCR; TCRdb has only the in-frame clones, and not every one. The sample consists of 200,000 to 250,000 clones, almost 85% of them appearing once. The source material was peripheral blood. Receptors originate from a woman aged 45-59 years with active or convalescent COVID-19.

There are many counts of this clone. V usage is TRBV4-1 and J usage is TRBJ2-2; D call uncertain. Deletions cut 1 base from V and 5 bases from J, with 5 bases between. Germline loops: CDR1 MGHRA, CDR2 YSYEKL. The CDR3 extends over 13 amino acids. CDR3 loop: CASSQGRTGELFF. CDR3 in DNA: TGCGCCAGCAGCCAAGGTCGGACCGGGGAGCTGTTTTTT.

The rearrangement uses TRBV9 and TRBJ1-2; possibly TRBD1 for D (5 bases). Trimming took off 0 bases at V and 3 bases at J, with 6 bases between the two ends. The CDR3 is 13 residues long. Germline CDR1 reads SGDLS; CDR2 reads YYNGEE. The CDR3 bases are TGTGCCAGCAGCGTAGACAGGCACTATGGCTACACCTTC. This translates into CASSVDRHYGYTF. Together with reference TRBV9 and TRBJ1-2, the CDR3 gives the full variable domain: DSGVTQTPKHLITATGQRVTLRCSPRSGDLSVYWYQQSLDQGLQFLIQYYNGEERAKGNILERFSAQQFPDLHSELNLSSLELGDSALYFCASSVDRHYGYTFGSGTRLTVV.

The CDR3 protein is CASIPDRGRGEAFF. CDR3 nucleotides: TGTGCCAGTATCCCAGACAGGGGGCGAGGTGAAGCTTTCTTT. The V call is TRBV19, the J call TRBJ1-1; TRBD1 agrees at 10 bases. This CDR3 has 14 amino acids. The trim removed 7 bases at V and 7 bases at J, leaving 9 bases unmatched. Looked up from germline, CDR1 is LNHDA and CDR2 is SQIVND (reference sequence).

The chain employs TRBV11-2 and TRBJ2-5; D unclear. V dropped 1 base and J dropped 0 bases, with 9 bases sitting between them. This CDR3 contains 15 residues. Per the germline V gene, CDR1 is SGHAT and CDR2 is FQNNGV. CDR3 sequence: CASSLVWYYQETQYF. Written as DNA, the CDR3 is TGTGCCAGCAGCTTAGTATGGTACTACCAAGAGACCCAGTACTTC.

The V and J genes are TRBV11-2 and TRBJ2-1, with 11 bases that match TRBD2. Germline CDR1 SGHAT, CDR2 FQNNGV. There are 18 residues in the CDR3. V gave up 5 bases and J gave up 0 bases; unmatched junction bases: 9. CDR3 sequence reads: CASSLLSGRGSSYNEQFF. In DNA, the CDR3 is TGTGCCAGCAGCCTCCTTAGCGGGAGGGGGAGCTCCTACAATGAGCAGTTCTTC.

This sequence joins TRBV18 and TRBJ2-7; D uncertain. V gave up 3 bases and J gave up 4 bases, with 7 bases separating them. The CDR3 consists of 12 residues. Germline V gives CDR1 KGHSH, CDR2 LQKENI. The CDR3 protein is CASSPRGYEQYV. CDR3 bases: TGTGCCAGCTCACCCCGAGGATACGAGCAGTACGTC.

This clone was found many times. The rearrangement joins TRBV5-4 to TRBJ2-1; D is unresolved. Germline V gene lookup returns CDR1 SGHNT and CDR2 YYREEE (reference sequence). Deletions cut 4 bases from V and 10 bases from J, with 9 bases between. The CDR3 runs to 11 residues. CDR3: CASSENREQFF. The DNA of the CDR3 is TGTGCCAGCAGCGAGAACAGAGAGCAGTTCTTC.

The chain uses TRBV6-4 and TRBJ2-3; D not certain. This CDR3 comprises 14 residues. Trimming took 3 bases from V and 0 from J, leaving 7 bases between them. CDR1 and CDR2 (germline): MRHNA, SNTAGT. The CDR3 spells CASSEGASTDTQYF. The CDR3 DNA reads TGTGCCAGCAGTGAAGGAGCTAGCACAGATACGCAGTATTTT.